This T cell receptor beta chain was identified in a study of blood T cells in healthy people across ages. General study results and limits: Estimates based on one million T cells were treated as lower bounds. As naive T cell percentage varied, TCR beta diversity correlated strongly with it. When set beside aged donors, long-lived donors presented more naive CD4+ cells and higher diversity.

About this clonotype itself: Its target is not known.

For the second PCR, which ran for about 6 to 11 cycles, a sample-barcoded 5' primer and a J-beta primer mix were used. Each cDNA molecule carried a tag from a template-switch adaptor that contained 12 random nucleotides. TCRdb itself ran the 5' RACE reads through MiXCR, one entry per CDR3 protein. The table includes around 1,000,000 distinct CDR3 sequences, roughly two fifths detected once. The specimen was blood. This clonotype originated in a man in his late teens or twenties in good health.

CDR3 DNA: TGTGCCAGCAGCCAAGTTGGACAGGTGAACAATGAGCAGTTCTTC. As protein: CASSQVGQVNNEQFF. The chain recombines TRBV4-2 with TRBJ2-1; 7 positions agree with TRBD1. In germline, CDR1 is LGHNA, CDR2 YNFKEQ. The length of the CDR3 is 15 residues. V was clipped by 1 base and J by 5 bases; unmatched bases: 5.